The present T cell receptor beta chain was sequenced within a study of blood T cell repertoires in COVID-19. Per the study methods: Reference gene primer amplification gave estimated nucleated cell counts. Clones were read by immunoSEQ multiplex PCR, and TCRdb kept only the in-frame ones, dropping some. V and J calls and clone size follow that table, whereas D and trimming were derived from the DNA. The sample holds a few hundred thousand clones; more than 70% are singletons and the top ten take approximately 7.8%. The V end lost 5 bases, the J end lost 0 bases, and 8 bases lay between the germline ends. From germline, CDR1 is SGHTS and CDR2 YDEGEE. The CDR3 is 13 residues long.

V gene TRBV5-8 combines with J gene TRBJ1-1, with D perhaps matching TRBD1 (6 bases). This clonotype was obtained from a woman between 45 and 60 years old who had recovered from COVID-19. The source material was peripheral blood. In DNA, the CDR3 is TGTGCCAGCAGGGGACAACTGAACACTGAAGCTTTCTTT. Its protein is CASRGQLNTEAFF.